This T cell receptor (beta chain) was observed in a study of cytomegalovirus exposure and HLA in healthy donors. General study findings and limits: It was reportedly the case that the classifier diagnosed cytomegalovirus status with high specificity and sensitivity. It was only CMV serostatus that was available as immune exposure information. Earlier results showed most TCR beta V segments being productive about 87% or about 30% of the time.

Trimming took 9 bases from V and 8 from J; bases not matched to a gene: 8. There are 12 residues in the CDR3. Germline V gene data show CDR1 as LNHDA and CDR2 as SQIVND (reference sequence). Remarks on this clone: What it recognizes is unknown.

The primer mix had 60 Vbeta and 13 Jbeta primers. Clones were read by immunoSEQ multiplex PCR, and TCRdb kept only the in-frame ones, dropping some. The sample's table shows tens of thousands of clones. The sequencing sample was made of PBMCs. This receptor was obtained from a young man in good health and CMV-seropositive. V and J are TRBV19 and TRBJ1-2; TRBD1 matches at 8 bases. The DNA for the CDR3 is TGTGCCAGCCAGACAGGGGTGGAGGGCTACACCTTC. Its protein product is CASQTGVEGYTF.